Listed below are T cell receptor beta chains from one sample, sequenced in a study of T cells expressing NK-cell markers. TCRdb reprocessed the 5' RACE reads and keeps a single row for each CDR3 protein, giving no DNA. The table for this sample gives roughly 450,000 distinct CDR3 sequences. The source material was blood T cells: a sorted CD56 or NKG2C T cell subset, CD4+ or CD8+ T cells, or bulk PBMC T cells (not recorded which). The receptors stem from a woman aged 45-65 years in good health. Both conserved end residues are part of each CDR3.

v_call	j_call	cdr3_aa
TRBV12-3/TRBV12-4	TRBJ1-5	CASSSDRERYQPQHF
TRBV2	TRBJ2-5	CASSPTGWETQYF
TRBV27	TRBJ1-2	CASNSGDQDYGYTF
TRBV27	TRBJ2-1	CASSLFPRGAASYNEQFF
TRBV6-1	TRBJ2-3	CASSDVGGADTQYF
TRBV3-1	TRBJ2-1	CASSQDFGSGRAHEQFF
TRBV29-1	TRBJ1-1	CSVGPGQALEAFF
TRBV3-1	TRBJ2-1	CASNRAGGSYNEQFF
TRBV4-1	TRBJ2-1	CASSQVRFSGRYNEQFF
TRBV5-1	TRBJ1-2	CARPGFGYGYTF
TRBV5-6	TRBJ2-5	CASSLDGQGEVTQYF
TRBV24-1	TRBJ1-2	CATRDKSLSGYTF
TRBV16	TRBJ2-1	CASSHFTGTNYNEQFF
TRBV12-3/TRBV12-4	TRBJ2-5	CASSGGQGGVETQYF
TRBV4-1	TRBJ2-7	CASSQLLRSFTYEQYF
TRBV12-3/TRBV12-4	TRBJ1-4	CASSYLISATNEKLFF
TRBV20-1	TRBJ1-2	CSARETGTNYGYTF
TRBV6-6	TRBJ2-3	CASSPRLAGGRAPTDTQYF
TRBV10-3	TRBJ2-3	CASEREAQDTQYF
TRBV12-3/TRBV12-4	TRBJ2-3	CASIHGVTDTQYF
TRBV7-9	TRBJ1-4	CASSPPGRGHEKLFF
TRBV19	TRBJ1-1	CASSVKGGGAFF
TRBV5-6	TRBJ2-1	CASSPQGGSAHNEQFF
TRBV7-9	TRBJ2-3	CASSPTLAGGFTDTQYF
TRBV28	TRBJ2-7	CGTGTATSYEQYF
TRBV10-3	TRBJ1-4	CAISDGQGAGEKLFF
TRBV11-1	TRBJ2-3	CASSRGTSGRPDTQYF
TRBV10-3	TRBJ2-5	CATQGEETQYF
TRBV29-1	TRBJ2-3	CSAEAAGADTQYF
TRBV6-6	TRBJ2-1	CASSGSFEQFF
TRBV12-5	TRBJ2-5	CASAKATKTGVNQETQYF
TRBV19	TRBJ2-1	CASSMETSQFF
TRBV3-1	TRBJ2-2	CASSQDHTGGPTGELFF
TRBV3-1	TRBJ2-7	CASSQDLALAGGEQYF
TRBV11-2	TRBJ1-1	CASSLETGPGRAFF
TRBV5-1	TRBJ1-4	CASSEGQVLHYEKLFF
TRBV6-1	TRBJ2-4	CASSPSGQAQLAKNIQYF
TRBV4-1	TRBJ2-3	CASSVIGSVPTDTQYF
TRBV6-5	TRBJ2-3	CASSYSSGSADTQYF
TRBV18	TRBJ1-1	CASSRIQGQNTEAFF
TRBV29-1	TRBJ1-2	CSPSRGRKGYGYTF
TRBV4-1	TRBJ2-1	CASSQEGGQGVNQFF
TRBV20-1	TRBJ1-2	CSAWTGTRGYTF
TRBV27	TRBJ2-7	CASSFSRGVGEQYF
TRBV3-1	TRBJ2-1	CASSRVAEQFF
TRBV29-1	TRBJ2-2	CSVTVGAVNTGELFF
TRBV9	TRBJ1-2	CASSVAAYGYTF
TRBV30	TRBJ2-7	CAWTDRGRSYF
TRBV2	TRBJ2-5	CASKGGAKETQYF
TRBV2	TRBJ2-1	CASSDAGFGWSGEQFF
TRBV12-3/TRBV12-4	TRBJ2-7	CASSPIGSSYEQYF
TRBV10-1	TRBJ1-1	CASSGGPWGEAFF
TRBV18	TRBJ1-1	CASFDSAEAFF